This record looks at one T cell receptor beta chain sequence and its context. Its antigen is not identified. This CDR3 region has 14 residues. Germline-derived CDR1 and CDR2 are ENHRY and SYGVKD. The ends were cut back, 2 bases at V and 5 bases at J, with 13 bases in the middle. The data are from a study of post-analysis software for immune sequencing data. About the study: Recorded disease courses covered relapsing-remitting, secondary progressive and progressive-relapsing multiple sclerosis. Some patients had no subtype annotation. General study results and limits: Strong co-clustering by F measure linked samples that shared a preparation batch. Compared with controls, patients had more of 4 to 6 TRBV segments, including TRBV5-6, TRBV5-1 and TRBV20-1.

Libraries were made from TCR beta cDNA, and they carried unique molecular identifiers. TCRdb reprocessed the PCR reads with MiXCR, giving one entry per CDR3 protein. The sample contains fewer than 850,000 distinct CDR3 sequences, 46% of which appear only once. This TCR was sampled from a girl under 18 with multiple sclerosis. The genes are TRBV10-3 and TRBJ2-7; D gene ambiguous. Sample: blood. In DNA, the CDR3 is TGTGCCATCAGTGAGCGGGTGGTAATGGACGAGCAGTACTTC. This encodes CAISERVVMDEQYF.